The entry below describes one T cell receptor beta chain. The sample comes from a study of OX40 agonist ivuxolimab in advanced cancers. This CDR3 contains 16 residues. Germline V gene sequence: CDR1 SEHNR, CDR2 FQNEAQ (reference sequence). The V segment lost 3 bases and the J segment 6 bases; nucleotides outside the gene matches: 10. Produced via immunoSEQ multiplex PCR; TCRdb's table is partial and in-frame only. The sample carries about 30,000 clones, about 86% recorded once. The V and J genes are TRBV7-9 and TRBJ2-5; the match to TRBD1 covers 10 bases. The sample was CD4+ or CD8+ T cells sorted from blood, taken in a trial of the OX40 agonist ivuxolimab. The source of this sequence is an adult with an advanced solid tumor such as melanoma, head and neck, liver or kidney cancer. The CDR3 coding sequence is TGTGCCAGCAGCTTCGCGACCGGGACAGGGGTCAAGACCCAGTACTTC. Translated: CASSFATGTGVKTQYF.